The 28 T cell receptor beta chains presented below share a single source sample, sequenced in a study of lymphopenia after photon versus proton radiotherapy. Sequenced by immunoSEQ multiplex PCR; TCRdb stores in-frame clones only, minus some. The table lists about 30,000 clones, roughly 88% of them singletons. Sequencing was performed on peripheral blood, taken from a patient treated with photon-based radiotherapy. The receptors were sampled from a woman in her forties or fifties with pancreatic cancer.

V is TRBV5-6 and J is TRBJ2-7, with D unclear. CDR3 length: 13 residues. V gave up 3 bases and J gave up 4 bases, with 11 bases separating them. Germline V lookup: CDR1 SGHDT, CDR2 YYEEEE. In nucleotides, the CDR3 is TGTGCCAGCAGCTCCGGGCCCTTATACGAGCAGTACTTC. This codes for CASSSGPLYEQYF.

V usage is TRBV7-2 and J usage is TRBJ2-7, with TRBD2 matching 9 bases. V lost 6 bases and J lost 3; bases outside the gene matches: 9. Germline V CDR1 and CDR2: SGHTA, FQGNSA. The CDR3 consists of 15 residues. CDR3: CASRQPGLARYEQYF. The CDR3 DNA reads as TGTGCCAGCAGGCAACCGGGACTAGCCCGCTACGAGCAGTACTTC.

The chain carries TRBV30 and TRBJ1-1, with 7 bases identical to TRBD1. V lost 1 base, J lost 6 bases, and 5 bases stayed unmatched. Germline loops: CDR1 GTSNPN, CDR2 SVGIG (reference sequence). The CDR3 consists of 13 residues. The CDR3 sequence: CAWSATGAAEAFF. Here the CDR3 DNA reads TGTGCCTGGAGTGCCACAGGGGCGGCTGAAGCTTTCTTT.

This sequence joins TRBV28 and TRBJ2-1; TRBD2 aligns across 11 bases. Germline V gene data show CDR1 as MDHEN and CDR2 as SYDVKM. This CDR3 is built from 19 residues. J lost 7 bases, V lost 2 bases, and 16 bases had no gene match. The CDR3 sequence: CASSLGYGNSGRGRNEQFF. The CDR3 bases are TGTGCCAGCAGTTTAGGATATGGGAATAGCGGGAGGGGTAGGAATGAGCAGTTCTTC.

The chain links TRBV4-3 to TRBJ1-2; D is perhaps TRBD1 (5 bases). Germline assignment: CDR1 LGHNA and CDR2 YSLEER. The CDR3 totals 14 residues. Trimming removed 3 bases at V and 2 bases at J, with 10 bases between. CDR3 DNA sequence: TGCGCCAGCAGCCAGTCCCGGGGGAACTATGGCTACACCTTC. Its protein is CASSQSRGNYGYTF.

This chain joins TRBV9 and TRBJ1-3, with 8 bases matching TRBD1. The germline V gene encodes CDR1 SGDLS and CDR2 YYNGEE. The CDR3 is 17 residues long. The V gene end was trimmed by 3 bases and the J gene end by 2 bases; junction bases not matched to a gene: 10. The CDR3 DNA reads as TGTGCCAGCAGCGCCGCCGTGACAGGGGCCACTGGAAACACCATATATTTT. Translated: CASSAAVTGATGNTIYF.

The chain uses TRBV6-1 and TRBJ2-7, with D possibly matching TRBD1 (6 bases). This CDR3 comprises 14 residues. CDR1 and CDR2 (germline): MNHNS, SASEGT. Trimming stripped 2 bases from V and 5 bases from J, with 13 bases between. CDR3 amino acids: CASSEYAGVNEQYF. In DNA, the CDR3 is TGTGCCAGCAGTGAATACGCAGGGGTTAACGAGCAGTACTTC.

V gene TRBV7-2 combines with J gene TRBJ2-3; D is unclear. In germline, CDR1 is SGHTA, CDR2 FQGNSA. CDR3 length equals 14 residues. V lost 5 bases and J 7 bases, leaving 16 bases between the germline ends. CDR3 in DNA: TGTGCCAGCAGCCCGAGGAGTGGGTTGAATACGCAGTATTTT. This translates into CASSPRSGLNTQYF.

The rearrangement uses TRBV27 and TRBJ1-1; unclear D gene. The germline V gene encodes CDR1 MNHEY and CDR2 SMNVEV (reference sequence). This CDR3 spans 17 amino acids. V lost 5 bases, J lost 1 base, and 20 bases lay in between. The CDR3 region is CASSPLGRVGKNTEAFF. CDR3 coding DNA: TGTGCCAGCAGTCCCCTGGGGAGGGTTGGTAAGAACACTGAAGCTTTCTTT.

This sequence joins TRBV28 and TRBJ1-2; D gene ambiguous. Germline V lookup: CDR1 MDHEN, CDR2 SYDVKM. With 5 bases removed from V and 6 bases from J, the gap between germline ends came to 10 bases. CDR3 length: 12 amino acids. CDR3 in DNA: TGTGCCAGCAGTCGAATGACGGATGGCTACACCTTC. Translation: CASSRMTDGYTF.

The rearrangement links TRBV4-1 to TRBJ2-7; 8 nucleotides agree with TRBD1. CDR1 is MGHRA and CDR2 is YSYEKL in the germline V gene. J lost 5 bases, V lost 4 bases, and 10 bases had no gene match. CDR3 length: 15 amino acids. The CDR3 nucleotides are TGCGCCAGCAGCCCTTTGACAGGGGCGAAAAACGAGCAGTACTTC. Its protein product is CASSPLTGAKNEQYF.

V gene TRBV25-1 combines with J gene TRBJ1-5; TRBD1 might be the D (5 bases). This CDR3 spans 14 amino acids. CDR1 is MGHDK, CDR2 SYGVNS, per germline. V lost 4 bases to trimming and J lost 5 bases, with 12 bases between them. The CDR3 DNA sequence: TGTGCCAGCAGTGTTGGGGGGGACCATCAGCCCCAGCATTTT. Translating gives CASSVGGDHQPQHF.

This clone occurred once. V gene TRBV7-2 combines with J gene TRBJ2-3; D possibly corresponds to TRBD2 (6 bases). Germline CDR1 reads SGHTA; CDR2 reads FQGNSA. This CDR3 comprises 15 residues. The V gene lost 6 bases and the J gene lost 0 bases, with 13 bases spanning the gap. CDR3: CASSLSGSSTDTQYF. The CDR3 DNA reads TGTGCCAGCAGTCTTAGCGGCTCTAGCACAGATACGCAGTATTTT.

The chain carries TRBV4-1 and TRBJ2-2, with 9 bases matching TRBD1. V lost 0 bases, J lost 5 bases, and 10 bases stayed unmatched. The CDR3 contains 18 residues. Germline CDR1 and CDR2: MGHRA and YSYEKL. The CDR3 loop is CASSQDRLRTGVTGELFF. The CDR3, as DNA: TGCGCCAGCAGCCAAGATCGCCTGAGGACAGGGGTGACCGGGGAGCTGTTTTTT.

CDR3 sequence reads: CASSQGLAGTYEQYF. The CDR3 DNA is TGCGCCAGCAGCCAGGGCCTAGCGGGGACTTACGAGCAGTACTTC. The rearrangement joins TRBV4-3 to TRBJ2-7, with TRBD2 identical over 9 bases. Germline V gives CDR1 LGHNA, CDR2 YSLEER. V shed 3 bases, J shed 4 bases, and the junction held 7 bases outside the gene matches. This CDR3 contains 15 residues.

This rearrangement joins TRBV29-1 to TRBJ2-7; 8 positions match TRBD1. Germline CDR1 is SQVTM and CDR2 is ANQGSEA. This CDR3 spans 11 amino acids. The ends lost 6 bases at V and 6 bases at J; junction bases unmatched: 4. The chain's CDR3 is CSVADRGEQYF. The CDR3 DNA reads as TGCAGCGTAGCCGACAGGGGCGAGCAGTACTTC.

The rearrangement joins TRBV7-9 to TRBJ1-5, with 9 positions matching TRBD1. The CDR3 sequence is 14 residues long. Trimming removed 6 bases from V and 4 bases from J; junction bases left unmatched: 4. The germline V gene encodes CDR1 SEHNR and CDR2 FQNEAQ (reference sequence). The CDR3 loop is CASRGQGLNQPQHF. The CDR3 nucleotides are TGTGCCAGCAGGGGACAGGGCTTAAATCAGCCCCAGCATTTT. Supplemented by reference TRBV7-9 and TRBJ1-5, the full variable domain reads DTGVSQNPRHKITKRGQNVTFRCDPISEHNRLYWYRQTLGQGPEFLTYFQNEAQLEKSRLLSDRFSAERPKGSFSTLEIQRTEQGDSAMYLCASRGQGLNQPQHFGDGTRLSIL.

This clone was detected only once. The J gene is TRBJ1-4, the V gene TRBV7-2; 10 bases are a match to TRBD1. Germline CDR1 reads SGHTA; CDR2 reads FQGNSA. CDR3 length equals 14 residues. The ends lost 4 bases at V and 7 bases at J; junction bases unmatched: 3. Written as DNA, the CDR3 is TGTGCCAGCAGCTCGCGACAGGGGGCTGAAAAACTGTTTTTT. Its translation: CASSSRQGAEKLFF.

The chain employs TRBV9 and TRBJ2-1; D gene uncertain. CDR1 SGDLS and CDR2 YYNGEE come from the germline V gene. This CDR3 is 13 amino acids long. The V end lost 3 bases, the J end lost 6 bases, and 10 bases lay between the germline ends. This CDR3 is CASSDASPNEQFF. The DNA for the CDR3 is TGTGCCAGCAGCGACGCTTCACCCAATGAGCAGTTCTTC.

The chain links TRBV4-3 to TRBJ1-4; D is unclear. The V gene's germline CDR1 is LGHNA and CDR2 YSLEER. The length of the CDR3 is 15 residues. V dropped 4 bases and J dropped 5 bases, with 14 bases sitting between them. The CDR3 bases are TGCGCCAGCAGCCCCTCCAGCAGATACAATGAAAAACTGTTTTTT. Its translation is CASSPSSRYNEKLFF.

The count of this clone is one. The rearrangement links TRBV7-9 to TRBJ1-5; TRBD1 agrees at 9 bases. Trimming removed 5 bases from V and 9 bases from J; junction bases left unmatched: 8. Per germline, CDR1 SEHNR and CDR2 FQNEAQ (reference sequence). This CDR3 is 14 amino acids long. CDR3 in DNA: TGTGCCAGCAGCGAGACAGGGGGGGATCGGCCCCAGCATTTT. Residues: CASSETGGDRPQHF. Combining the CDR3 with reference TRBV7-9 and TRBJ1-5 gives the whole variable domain DTGVSQNPRHKITKRGQNVTFRCDPISEHNRLYWYRQTLGQGPEFLTYFQNEAQLEKSRLLSDRFSAERPKGSFSTLEIQRTEQGDSAMYLCASSETGGDRPQHFGDGTRLSIL.

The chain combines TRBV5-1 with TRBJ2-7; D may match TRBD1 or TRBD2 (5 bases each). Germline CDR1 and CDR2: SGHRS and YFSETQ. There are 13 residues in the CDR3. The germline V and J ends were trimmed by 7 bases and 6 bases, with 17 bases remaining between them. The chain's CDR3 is CASGDRGQGEQYF. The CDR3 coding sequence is TGCGCCAGCGGCGACAGAGGGCAAGGCGAGCAGTACTTC. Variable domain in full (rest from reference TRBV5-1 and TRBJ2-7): KAGVTQTPRYLIKTRGQQVTLSCSPISGHRSVSWYQQTPGQGLQFLFEYFSETQRNKGNFPGRFSGRQFSNSRSEMNVSTLELGDSALYLCASGDRGQGEQYFGPGTRLTVT.

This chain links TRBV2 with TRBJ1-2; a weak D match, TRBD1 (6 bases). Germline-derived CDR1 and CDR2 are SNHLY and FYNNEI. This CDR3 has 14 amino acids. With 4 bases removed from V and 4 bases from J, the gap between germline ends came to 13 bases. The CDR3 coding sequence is TGTGCCAGCAGTGTACAGGGCCAATCCTATGGCTACACCTTC. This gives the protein CASSVQGQSYGYTF.

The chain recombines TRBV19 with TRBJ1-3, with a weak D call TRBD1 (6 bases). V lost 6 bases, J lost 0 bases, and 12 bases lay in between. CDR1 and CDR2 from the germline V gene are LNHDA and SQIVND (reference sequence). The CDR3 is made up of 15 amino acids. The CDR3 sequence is CASSDRPSSGNTIYF. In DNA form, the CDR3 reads TGTGCCAGTAGCGACAGGCCCTCCTCTGGAAACACCATATATTTT.

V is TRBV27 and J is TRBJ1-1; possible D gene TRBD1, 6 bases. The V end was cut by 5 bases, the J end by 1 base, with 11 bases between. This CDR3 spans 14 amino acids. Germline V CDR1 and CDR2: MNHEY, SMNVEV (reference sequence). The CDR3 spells CASSLGHTNTEAFF. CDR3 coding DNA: TGTGCCAGCAGTCTGGGACACACGAACACTGAAGCTTTCTTT.

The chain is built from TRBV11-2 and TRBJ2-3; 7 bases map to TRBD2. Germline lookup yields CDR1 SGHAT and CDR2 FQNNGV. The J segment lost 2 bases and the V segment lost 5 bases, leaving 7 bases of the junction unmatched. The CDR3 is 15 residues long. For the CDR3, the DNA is TGTGCCAGCAGCGACCCGGGACTAAACACAGATACGCAGTATTTT. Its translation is CASSDPGLNTDTQYF.

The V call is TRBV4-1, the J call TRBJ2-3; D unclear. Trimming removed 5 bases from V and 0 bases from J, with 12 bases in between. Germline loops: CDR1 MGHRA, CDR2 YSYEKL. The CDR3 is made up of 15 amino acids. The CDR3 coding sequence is TGCGCCAGCAGCTCACGACATCCTAGCACAGATACGCAGTATTTT. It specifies CASSSRHPSTDTQYF.

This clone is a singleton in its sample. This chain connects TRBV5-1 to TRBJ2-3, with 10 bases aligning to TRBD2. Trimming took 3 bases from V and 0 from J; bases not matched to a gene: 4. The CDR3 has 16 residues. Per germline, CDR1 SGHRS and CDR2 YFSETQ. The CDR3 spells CASSWGLAPSTDTQYF. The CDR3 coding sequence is TGCGCCAGCAGCTGGGGACTAGCGCCTAGCACAGATACGCAGTATTTT.